This entry is about one T cell receptor beta chain. Its antigen remains unidentified. The sample is drawn from a study of cytomegalovirus exposure and HLA in healthy donors. V dropped 5 bases and J dropped 0; count of bases not matched to a gene: 8. Germline V gives CDR1 LNHDA, CDR2 SQIVND (reference sequence). This CDR3 comprises 18 residues. Study-level results: TRBV6-2, TRBV6-3 and some other V segments were excluded as indistinguishable. A few CMV-associated chains proved CMV antigen-specific in vitro. Reported results showed that the classifier diagnosed cytomegalovirus status with high specificity and sensitivity. HLA alleles were associated with 15,000 to 20,000 TCR beta sequences in a later analysis at 0.05 false discovery rate.

Primers for the PCR totalled 60 Vbeta and 13 Jbeta. Sequencing used immunoSEQ multiplex PCR; TCRdb keeps in-frame clones, though not all of them. The sample lists about 93,000 clones, around three quarters seen once, with around 0.63% in the top ten. The chain carries TRBV19 and TRBJ2-6, with 9 bases lining up with TRBD1. This TCR was sampled from a man aged 30 to 45 in good health and CMV-seronegative. Sequenced: PBMCs. CDR3 in amino acids: CASSEFGTGFSGANVLTF. CDR3 coding DNA: TGTGCCAGTAGTGAATTCGGGACAGGGTTCTCTGGGGCCAACGTCCTGACTTTC.